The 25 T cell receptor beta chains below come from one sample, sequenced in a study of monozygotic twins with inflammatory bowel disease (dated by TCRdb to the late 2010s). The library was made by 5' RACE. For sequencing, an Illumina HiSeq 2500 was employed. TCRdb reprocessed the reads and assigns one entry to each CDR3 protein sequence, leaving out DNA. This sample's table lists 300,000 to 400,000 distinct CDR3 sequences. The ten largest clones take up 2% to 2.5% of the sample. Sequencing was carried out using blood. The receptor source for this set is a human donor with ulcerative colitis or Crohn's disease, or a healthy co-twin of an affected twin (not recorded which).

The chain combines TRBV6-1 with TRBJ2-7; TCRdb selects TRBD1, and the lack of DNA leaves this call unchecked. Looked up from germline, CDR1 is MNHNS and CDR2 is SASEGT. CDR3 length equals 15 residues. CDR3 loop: CASSGATGGTYEQYF.

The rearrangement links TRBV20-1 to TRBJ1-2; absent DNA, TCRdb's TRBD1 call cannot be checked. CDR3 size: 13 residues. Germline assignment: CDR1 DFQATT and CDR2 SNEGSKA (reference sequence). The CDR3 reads CSAVPGEAYGYTF.

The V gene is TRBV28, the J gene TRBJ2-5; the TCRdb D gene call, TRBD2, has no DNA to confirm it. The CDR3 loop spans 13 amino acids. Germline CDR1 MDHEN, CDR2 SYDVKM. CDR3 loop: CASRAGAGETQYF.

CDR3 amino acids: CASSLASSWGIDEQFF. This rearrangement joins TRBV7-2 to TRBJ2-1; lacking DNA, the TRBD2 call made by TCRdb goes unchecked. The germline V gene encodes CDR1 SGHTA and CDR2 FQGNSA. This CDR3 spans 16 amino acids.

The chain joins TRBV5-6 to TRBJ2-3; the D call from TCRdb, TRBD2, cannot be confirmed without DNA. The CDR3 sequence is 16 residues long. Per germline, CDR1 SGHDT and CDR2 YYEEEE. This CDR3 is CASSLRLAGATDTQYF.

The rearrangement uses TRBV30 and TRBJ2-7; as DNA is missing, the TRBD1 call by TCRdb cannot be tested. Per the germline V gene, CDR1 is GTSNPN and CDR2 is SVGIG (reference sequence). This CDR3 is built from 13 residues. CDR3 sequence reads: CACIRDKTYEQYF.

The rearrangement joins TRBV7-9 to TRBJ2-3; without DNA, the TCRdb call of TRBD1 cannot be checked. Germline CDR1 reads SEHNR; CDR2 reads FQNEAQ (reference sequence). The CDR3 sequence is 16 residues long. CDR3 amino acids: CASSSPFREDTDTQYF.

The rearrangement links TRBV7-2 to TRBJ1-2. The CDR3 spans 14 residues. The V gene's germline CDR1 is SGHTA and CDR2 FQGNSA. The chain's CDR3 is CASSPSVGFYGYTF.

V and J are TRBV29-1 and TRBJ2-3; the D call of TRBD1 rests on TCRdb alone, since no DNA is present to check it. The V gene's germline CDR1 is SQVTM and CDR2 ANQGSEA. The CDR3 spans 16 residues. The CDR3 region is CSVAGGRGKITDTQYF.

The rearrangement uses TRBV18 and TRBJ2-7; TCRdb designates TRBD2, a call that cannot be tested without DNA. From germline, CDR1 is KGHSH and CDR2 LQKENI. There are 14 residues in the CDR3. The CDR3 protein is CASSPQTQGGEQYF.

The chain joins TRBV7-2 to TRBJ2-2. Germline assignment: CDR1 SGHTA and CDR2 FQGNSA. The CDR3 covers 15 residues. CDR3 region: CASSRIFVDTGELFF.

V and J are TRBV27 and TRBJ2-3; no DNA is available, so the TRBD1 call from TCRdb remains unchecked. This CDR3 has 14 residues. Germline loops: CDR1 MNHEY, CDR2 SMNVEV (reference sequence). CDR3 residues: CASSLRGYTDTQYF.

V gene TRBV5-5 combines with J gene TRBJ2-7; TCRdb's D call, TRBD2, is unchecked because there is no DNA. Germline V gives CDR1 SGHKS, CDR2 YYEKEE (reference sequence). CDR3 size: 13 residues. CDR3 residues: CASRLWRDHEQYF. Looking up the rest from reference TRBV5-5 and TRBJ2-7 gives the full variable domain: DAGVTQSPTHLIKTRGQQVTLRCSPISGHKSVSWYQQVLGQGPQFIFQYYEKEERGRGNFPDRFSARQFPNYSSELNVNALLLGDSALYLCASRLWRDHEQYFGPGTRLTVT.

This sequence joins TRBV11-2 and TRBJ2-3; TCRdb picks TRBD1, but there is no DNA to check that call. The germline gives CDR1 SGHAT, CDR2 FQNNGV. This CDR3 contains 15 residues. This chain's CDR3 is CASSLRGAVTDTQYF.

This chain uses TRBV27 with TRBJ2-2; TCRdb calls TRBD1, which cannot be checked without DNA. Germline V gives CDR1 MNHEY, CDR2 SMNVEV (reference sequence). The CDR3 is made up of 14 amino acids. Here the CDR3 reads CASSPYRGTGELFF.

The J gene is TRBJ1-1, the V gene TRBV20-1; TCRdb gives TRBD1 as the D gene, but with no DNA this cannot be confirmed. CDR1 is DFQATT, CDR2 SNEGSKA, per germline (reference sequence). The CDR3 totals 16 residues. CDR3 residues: CSAPGTGLNMNTEAFF.

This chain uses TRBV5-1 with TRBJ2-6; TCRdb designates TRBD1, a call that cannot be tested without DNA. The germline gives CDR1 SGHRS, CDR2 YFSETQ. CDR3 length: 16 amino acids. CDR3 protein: CASSLAQGARANVLTF.

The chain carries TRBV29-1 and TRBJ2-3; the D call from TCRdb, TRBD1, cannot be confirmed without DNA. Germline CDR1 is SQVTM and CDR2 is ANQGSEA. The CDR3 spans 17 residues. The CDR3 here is CSVSPFRGQGDTDTQYF.

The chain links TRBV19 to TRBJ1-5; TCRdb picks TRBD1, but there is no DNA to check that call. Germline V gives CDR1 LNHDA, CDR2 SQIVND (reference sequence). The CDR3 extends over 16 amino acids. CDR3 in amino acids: CASSIEPTDRGQPQHF.

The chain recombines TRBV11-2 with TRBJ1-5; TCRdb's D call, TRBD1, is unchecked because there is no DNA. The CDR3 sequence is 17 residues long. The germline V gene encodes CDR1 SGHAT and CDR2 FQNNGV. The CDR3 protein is CASSSDAGQENNQPQHF. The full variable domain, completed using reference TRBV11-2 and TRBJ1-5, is EAGVAQSPRYKIIEKRQSVAFWCNPISGHATLYWYQQILGQGPKLLIQFQNNGVVDDSQLPKDRFSAERLKGVDSTLKIQPAKLEDSAVYLCASSSDAGQENNQPQHFGDGTRLSIL.

The CDR3 is CASSLFTGGAEQFF. V and J are TRBV5-1 and TRBJ2-1; lacking DNA, the TRBD1 call made by TCRdb goes unchecked. This CDR3 comprises 14 residues. Germline CDR1 is SGHRS and CDR2 is YFSETQ.

CDR3 loop: CSALGERDDSTDTQYF. This chain uses TRBV20-1 with TRBJ2-3; TCRdb proposes TRBD2, but this gene call is untestable without DNA. Germline V CDR1 and CDR2: DFQATT, SNEGSKA (reference sequence). This CDR3 has 16 amino acids.

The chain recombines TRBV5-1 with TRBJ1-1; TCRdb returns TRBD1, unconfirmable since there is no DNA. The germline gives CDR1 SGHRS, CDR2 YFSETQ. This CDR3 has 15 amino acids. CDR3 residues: CASSLESGRNTEAFF.

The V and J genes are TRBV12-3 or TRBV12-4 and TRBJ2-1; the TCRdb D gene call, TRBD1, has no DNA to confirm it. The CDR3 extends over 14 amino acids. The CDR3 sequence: CASSWDRGLNEQFF.

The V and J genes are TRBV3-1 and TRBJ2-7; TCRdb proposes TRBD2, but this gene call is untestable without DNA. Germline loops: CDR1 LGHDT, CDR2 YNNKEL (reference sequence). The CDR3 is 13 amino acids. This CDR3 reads CASSLGTWGEQYF.